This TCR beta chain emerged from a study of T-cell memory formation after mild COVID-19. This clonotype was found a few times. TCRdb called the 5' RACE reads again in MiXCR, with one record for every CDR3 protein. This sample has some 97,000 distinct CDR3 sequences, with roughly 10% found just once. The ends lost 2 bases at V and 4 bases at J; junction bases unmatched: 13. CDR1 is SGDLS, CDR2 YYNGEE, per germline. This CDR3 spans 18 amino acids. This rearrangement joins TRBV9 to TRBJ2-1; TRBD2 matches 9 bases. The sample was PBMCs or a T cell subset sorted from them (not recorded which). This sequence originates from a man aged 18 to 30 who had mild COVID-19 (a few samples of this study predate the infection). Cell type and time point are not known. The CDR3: CASSVRLAGRNRYNEQFF. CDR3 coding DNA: TGTGCCAGCAGCGTCAGGCTAGCGGGGAGAAATAGATACAATGAGCAGTTCTTC.